This TCR beta chain was captured by sequencing in a study of early T cells in non-severe SARS-CoV-2 infection. On the study more broadly: The input, bulk RNA from unsorted whole blood, was sequenced, and chains were unpaired. General study points: Clonotype matching in VDJdb favored anti-spike CD8 responses and did not capture private and CD4 specificities.

This CDR3 region has 15 residues. V was clipped by 5 bases and J by 9 bases, with 20 bases between them. CDR1 and CDR2 (germline): SGHTA, FQGNSA. This clonotype was recorded many times. The antigen remains undetermined. In the library, individual cDNA molecules carried attached unique molecular identifiers. TCRdb re-called the 5' RACE reads through MiXCR, storing one row per CDR3 protein. The sample lists 20,000 to 25,000 distinct CDR3 sequences; more than 3.5% were seen once. This chain connects TRBV7-2 to TRBJ2-1; a possible D gene is TRBD1 (6 bases). The receptor was derived from an adult who was a healthcare worker with PCR-confirmed SARS-CoV-2 infection or an uninfected control (not recorded which). The sequencing sample was made of whole blood. CDR3 amino acids: CASSVTTGDVGEQFF. The CDR3 coding sequence is TGTGCCAGCAGCGTAACGACAGGAGACGTGGGTGAGCAGTTCTTC.